The sample holds a few counts of the clone carrying this T cell receptor (beta chain). Its specificity is unknown. The data originate from a study of T cells after yellow fever vaccination. The germline V gene has CDR1 SGHRS and CDR2 YFSETQ. This CDR3 spans 17 amino acids. V lost 0 bases, J lost 4 bases, and 19 bases lay in between. Regarding the study as a whole: Primary-vaccination clones mostly resurfaced post-booster (more than 95% CD4, roughly 90% CD8).

One entry per CDR3 protein, called by TCRdb with MiXCR from the 5' RACE reads. The sample lists 300,000 or so distinct CDR3 sequences, approximately 4% occurring once. This chain joins TRBV5-1 and TRBJ1-2, with D possibly being TRBD1 (5 bases). This clonotype was obtained from a man aged 18 to 29 who received the YFV17D yellow fever vaccine. Specimen: PBMCs, collected 5 days after the yellow fever booster vaccination. CDR3 sequence reads: CASSLAVPGTSSYGYTF. The CDR3 DNA is TGCGCCAGCAGCTTGGCCGTGCCCGGGACCTCCAGCTATGGCTACACCTTC.